These 30 T cell receptor beta chains were all obtained from the same sample, sequenced in a study of shared clonotypes between healthy human individuals. Assay: immunoSEQ multiplex PCR; the TCRdb copy retains only in-frame clones and omits some. The sample holds about 2.4 million clones, roughly nine tenths seen once. Sequencing used naive CD4+ T cells sorted from blood. The subset here: CD45RA+ positively selected. These TCRs come from a man aged 18-30 years in good health.

This chain joins TRBV6-1 and TRBJ2-7; 8 nucleotides line up with TRBD1. Trimming cost V 6 bases and J 6 bases; bases outside gene matches: 13. The CDR3 runs 15 residues. Per germline, CDR1 MNHNS and CDR2 SASEGT. The CDR3 loop reads CASSEPGQASREQYF. CDR3 nucleotides: TGTGCCAGCAGCGAACCGGGACAGGCTTCTCGCGAGCAGTACTTC.

The V gene is TRBV5-1, the J gene TRBJ2-3; maybe TRBD1 (6 bases). In germline, CDR1 is SGHRS, CDR2 YFSETQ. The CDR3 consists of 16 residues. Trimming cost V 4 bases and J 5 bases, with 20 bases left between them. CDR3 sequence: CASSHREMNPRDTQYF. The CDR3 nucleotides are TGCGCCAGCAGCCACAGGGAAATGAACCCCCGAGATACGCAGTATTTT.

The rearrangement joins TRBV19 to TRBJ1-4; 7 nucleotides align to TRBD1. V shed 6 bases and J 5 bases; nucleotides not matched to a gene: 15. CDR1 and CDR2 from the germline V gene are LNHDA and SQIVND (reference sequence). CDR3 length: 17 amino acids. CDR3 in amino acids: CASSVSLGGTVNEKLFF. The CDR3 nucleotides are TGTGCCAGTAGCGTATCCTTAGGAGGGACAGTAAATGAAAAACTGTTTTTT.

The gene calls are TRBV6-6 and TRBJ2-7; 7 bases align to TRBD2. Germline V CDR1 and CDR2: MNHNY, SVGAGI (reference sequence). There are 14 residues in the CDR3. Trimming at V came to 2 bases and at J to 4 bases, leaving 5 bases not matched to a gene. The chain's CDR3 is CASSYTSGMYEQYF. CDR3 DNA sequence: TGTGCCAGCAGTTACACCAGCGGGATGTACGAGCAGTACTTC.

V usage is TRBV28 and J usage is TRBJ2-7; D uncertain. This CDR3 contains 12 residues. The germline gives CDR1 MDHEN, CDR2 SYDVKM. Trimming removed 10 bases from V and 2 bases from J, with 12 bases in between. The CDR3 sequence: CAIGAVPYEQYF. For the CDR3, the DNA is TGTGCCATCGGCGCTGTGCCCTACGAGCAGTACTTC.

This chain links TRBV10-3 with TRBJ2-1; TRBD1 agrees at 8 bases. The germline gives CDR1 ENHRY, CDR2 SYGVKD. J was trimmed by 9 bases and V by 6 bases; bases with no gene match: 10. The CDR3 has 14 amino acids. CDR3 sequence: CAISLGQGLSEQFF. The CDR3 region has the DNA TGTGCCATCAGCCTAGGACAGGGATTATCTGAGCAGTTCTTC.

The J gene is TRBJ2-1, the V gene TRBV29-1; 14 positions match TRBD2. Losses at the gene ends were 4 bases for V and 8 bases for J; bases not matched to a gene: 22. The germline CDR1 and CDR2 sequences are SQVTM and ANQGSEA. The CDR3 contains 20 residues. The CDR3 DNA reads TGCAGCGTTGGCCCTTCCCTCCTTCGACTAGCGGGAGGGCTGGGTGATGAGCAGTTCTTC. This encodes CSVGPSLLRLAGGLGDEQFF.

This clone is a singleton in its sample. The chain uses TRBV10-3 and TRBJ2-7; TRBD1 aligns across 7 bases. Germline CDR1 is ENHRY and CDR2 is SYGVKD. The CDR3 sequence is 13 residues long. J was trimmed by 4 bases and V by 5 bases; bases with no gene match: 5. For the CDR3, the DNA is TGTGCCATCAGTCGGGACAGTTATTACGAGCAGTACTTC. Translating it yields CAISRDSYYEQYF.

The rearrangement uses TRBV7-9 and TRBJ1-4, with 10 bases lining up with TRBD1. Germline-derived CDR1 and CDR2 are SEHNR and FQNEAQ (reference sequence). V was clipped by 5 bases and J by 6 bases; unmatched bases: 9. This CDR3 is 16 amino acids long. In DNA form, the CDR3 reads TGTGCCAGCAGCCTGACAGGGGGCTATGGGTATGAAAAACTGTTTTTT. Amino acids: CASSLTGGYGYEKLFF.

The gene calls are TRBV5-6 and TRBJ2-5; 15 nucleotides align to TRBD2. The germline V gene encodes CDR1 SGHDT and CDR2 YYEEEE. Unmatched junction bases numbered 5, after V lost 2 bases and J lost 3 bases. This CDR3 is built from 17 residues. The CDR3 nucleotides are TGTGCCAGCAGCTTACGGACTAGCGGGGGGGCTAAAGAGACCCAGTACTTC. Residues: CASSLRTSGGAKETQYF.

V usage is TRBV18 and J usage is TRBJ1-5; D remains unclear. Per the germline V gene, CDR1 is KGHSH and CDR2 is LQKENI. The CDR3 extends over 14 amino acids. Trimming removed 3 bases from V and 3 bases from J, with 9 bases in between. CDR3: CASSPEGNNQPQHF. CDR3 DNA: TGTGCCAGCTCACCGGAGGGTAACAATCAGCCCCAGCATTTT.

DNA of the CDR3: TGTGCCAGCAGTCGACTAGTTAGAGAGCAGTACTTC. Its translation: CASSRLVREQYF. The chain is built from TRBV6-6 and TRBJ2-7, with a weak D call TRBD2 (6 bases). Germline assignment: CDR1 MNHNY and CDR2 SVGAGI (reference sequence). Trimming took 5 bases from V and 7 from J, leaving 12 bases between them. The CDR3 is 12 amino acids.

The chain uses TRBV6-1 and TRBJ1-2; D unclear. V was cut by 1 base and J by 0 bases, with 18 bases left in between. Germline CDR1 reads MNHNS; CDR2 reads SASEGT. This CDR3 is built from 18 residues. CDR3 sequence reads: CASSEGVAVGSANYGYTF. DNA for the CDR3: TGTGCCAGCAGTGAAGGGGTGGCCGTCGGCAGCGCTAACTATGGCTACACCTTC.

V and J are TRBV7-2 and TRBJ1-6, with D tentatively TRBD1 (6 bases). This CDR3 is 14 amino acids long. Germline CDR1 SGHTA, CDR2 FQGNSA. V was pared by 7 bases and J by 7 bases, with 14 bases between. The CDR3 sequence: CASNLITGNSPLHF. The CDR3 DNA is TGTGCCAGCAACTTGATTACAGGGAATTCACCCCTCCACTTT.

This clone was detected only once. The gene calls are TRBV6-1 and TRBJ2-1; 8 bases are a match to TRBD2. Germline CDR1 reads MNHNS; CDR2 reads SASEGT. CDR3 length: 15 amino acids. The V segment lost 6 bases and the J segment 6 bases; nucleotides outside the gene matches: 10. The CDR3 DNA follows: TGTGCCAGCAGGAGGGGAGCGGGAGACCGCAATGAGCAGTTCTTC. Protein sequence: CASRRGAGDRNEQFF.

Details on this clone: Other DNA sequences in this specimen translate into the identical CDR3. The rearrangement joins TRBV5-6 to TRBJ2-2; TRBD1 matches at 10 bases. Germline V gene lookup returns CDR1 SGHDT and CDR2 YYEEEE. V was clipped by 4 bases and J by 7 bases; unmatched bases: 4. The CDR3 is 14 amino acids. The CDR3 bases are TGTGCCAGCAGCAGACAGGGGGCTGGCGGGGAGCTGTTTTTT. It encodes CASSRQGAGGELFF.

The chain uses TRBV7-2 and TRBJ2-3, with 10 bases identical to TRBD2. J was trimmed by 3 bases and V by 0 bases; bases with no gene match: 9. Germline CDR1 is SGHTA and CDR2 is FQGNSA. CDR3 length equals 18 residues. The CDR3 is CASSLAGSGRVFTDTQYF. The CDR3 DNA reads as TGTGCCAGCAGCTTAGCGGGGAGCGGGAGGGTCTTTACAGATACGCAGTATTTT.

This clone was counted between two and nine times. The chain joins TRBV19 to TRBJ1-1; no clear D gene. V lost 5 bases and J lost 1, with 11 bases in between. The germline V gene has CDR1 LNHDA and CDR2 SQIVND (reference sequence). The CDR3 runs to 14 residues. CDR3 region: CASSPTRGNTEAFF. The CDR3 DNA reads TGTGCCAGTAGTCCAACCCGCGGGAACACTGAAGCTTTCTTT.

The gene calls are TRBV11-3 and TRBJ2-1; the match to TRBD1 covers 8 bases. Trimming removed 2 bases from V and 7 bases from J; junction bases left unmatched: 10. CDR3 length equals 16 residues. Per the germline V gene, CDR1 is SGHNT and CDR2 is YENEEA. The CDR3 nucleotides are TGTGCCAGCAGCTTACATGTTGGGACAGGACCGAATGAGCAGTTCTTC. Translated: CASSLHVGTGPNEQFF.

The chain joins TRBV4-1 to TRBJ1-5; possible D gene TRBD1, 5 bases. The germline gives CDR1 MGHRA, CDR2 YSYEKL. The CDR3 spans 16 residues. The ends were cut back, 0 bases at V and 6 bases at J, with 15 bases in the middle. CDR3 amino acids: CASSQDPRTSPQPQHF. In nucleotides, the CDR3 is TGCGCCAGCAGCCAAGATCCCCGGACAAGCCCTCAGCCCCAGCATTTT.

This chain connects TRBV6-6 to TRBJ1-3; D not resolved. V was clipped by 11 bases and J by 0 bases, with 11 bases between them. CDR1 is MNHNY and CDR2 is SVGAGI in the germline V gene (reference sequence). The CDR3 covers 13 residues. The CDR3 sequence is CAVQSYSGNTIYF. CDR3 DNA: TGTGCCGTCCAATCTTACTCTGGAAACACCATATATTTT.

V usage is TRBV5-1 and J usage is TRBJ2-5; no clear D gene. The germline V gene encodes CDR1 SGHRS and CDR2 YFSETQ. This CDR3 comprises 14 residues. V was pared by 2 bases and J by 1 base, with 9 bases between. The CDR3: CASSLTALQETQYF. The CDR3, as DNA: TGCGCCAGCAGCTTAACCGCGCTCCAAGAGACCCAGTACTTC.

For the CDR3, the DNA is TGTGCCAGCAGCTTAGCGGTGACAGGGACTGATCAGCCCCAGCATTTT. It is translated as CASSLAVTGTDQPQHF. The chain carries TRBV7-2 and TRBJ1-5, with TRBD1 matching over 7 bases. The CDR3 extends over 16 amino acids. CDR1 and CDR2 from the germline V gene are SGHTA and FQGNSA. Trimming removed 0 bases from V and 5 bases from J; junction bases left unmatched: 7. Drawing the rest from reference TRBV7-2 and TRBJ1-5, the complete variable domain is GAGVSQSPSNKVTEKGKDVELRCDPISGHTALYWYRQSLGQGLEFLIYFQGNSAPDKSGLPSDRFSAERTGGSVSTLTIQRTQQEDSAVYLCASSLAVTGTDQPQHFGDGTRLSIL.

CDR3 protein: CASSAGQGGTKIYEQYF. The CDR3 nucleotides read TGTGCCAGCAGTGCGGGACAGGGGGGAACTAAGATCTACGAGCAGTACTTC. The chain couples TRBV6-1 to TRBJ2-7; 11 bases align to TRBD1. V lost 4 bases, J lost 3 bases, and 11 bases stayed unmatched. The CDR3 length is 17 residues. Germline values: CDR1 MNHNS, CDR2 SASEGT.

The gene calls are TRBV7-9 and TRBJ2-2; D is unclear. CDR1 SEHNR and CDR2 FQNEAQ come from the germline V gene (reference sequence). Trimming shortened V by 0 bases and J by 3 bases, and 8 bases separated the two germline ends. CDR3 length equals 15 residues. CDR3 sequence (DNA): TGTGCCAGCAGCTTAGCGCCGAGGTACACCGGGGAGCTGTTTTTT. This gives the protein CASSLAPRYTGELFF.

V and J are TRBV10-2 and TRBJ2-3, with TRBD2 matching 8 bases. CDR3 length: 16 residues. Germline V gene lookup returns CDR1 WSHSY and CDR2 SAAADI. J lost 4 bases, V lost 7 bases, and 13 bases had no gene match. The DNA for the CDR3 is TGCGCCAGCACCGTAACCGGGACTAGTTACTCAGATACGCAGTATTTT. This encodes CASTVTGTSYSDTQYF.

With regard to this clone: Other nucleotide sequences from this sample produce the same CDR3. The chain carries TRBV6-1 and TRBJ2-3; no clear D. Germline V lookup: CDR1 MNHNS, CDR2 SASEGT. Trimming removed 4 bases from V and 2 bases from J, with 4 bases in between. This CDR3 has 12 amino acids. CDR3 amino acids: CASSVLTDTQYF. Written as DNA, the CDR3 is TGTGCCAGCAGTGTACTCACAGATACGCAGTATTTT.

The chain combines TRBV2 with TRBJ2-3; D gene ambiguous. CDR1 and CDR2 (germline): SNHLY, FYNNEI. The CDR3 is 10 amino acids. V was trimmed by 4 bases and J by 10 bases, leaving 6 bases between them. CDR3 residues: CASSAWAQYF. CDR3 sequence (DNA): TGTGCCAGCAGTGCTTGGGCGCAGTATTTT.

With respect to this clone: The sample carries other DNA sequences with the same CDR3. The chain links TRBV28 to TRBJ2-7; the D is unclear. The CDR3 is 11 amino acids. Trimming pared 6 bases from V and 1 base from J, leaving 4 bases between. Germline lookup yields CDR1 MDHEN and CDR2 SYDVKM. CDR3 region: CASSGSYEQYF. CDR3 DNA sequence: TGTGCCAGCAGCGGGTCCTACGAGCAGTACTTC. Looking up the rest from reference TRBV28 and TRBJ2-7 gives the full variable domain: DVKVTQSSRYLVKRTGEKVFLECVQDMDHENMFWYRQDPGLGLRLIYFSYDVKMKEKGDIPEGYSVSREKKERFSLILESASTNQTSMYLCASSGSYEQYFGPGTRLTVT.

The chain recombines TRBV9 with TRBJ1-2; D uncertain. This CDR3 spans 14 amino acids. Trimming left V 0 bases short and J 4 bases short, with 10 bases between. CDR1 SGDLS and CDR2 YYNGEE come from the germline V gene. This CDR3 is CASSVGTDIYGYTF. In DNA, the CDR3 is TGTGCCAGCAGCGTAGGCACAGATATCTATGGCTACACCTTC.